Listed below are T cell receptor beta chains from one sample, sequenced in a study of T cell repertoires in cytomegalovirus infection. Using its own MiXCR run on the reads, TCRdb lists one record per CDR3 protein. Seen here are hundreds of thousands of distinct CDR3 sequences, 20% to 25% observed once, and the top ten hold 6.5% to 10%. Source material: CD8+ T cells from PBMCs. The receptors shown here come from a human donor in good health (CMV status not recorded). Some clones in this sample may be carry-over from other donors' samples. The CDR3 runs from the conserved cysteine through the conserved F or W. A D gene is named only where the DNA matches it firmly. Some rows mark clone size as missing; the rest say once, few, many or name a class of expanded clone.

size	V	D	J	DNA	CDR3
few	TRBV20-1	NA	TRBJ1-4	TGCAGTGCTAGAGATGTGTTGGGCAGTGGAGGCAGTGGAGCGGATGAAAAACTGTTTTTT	CSARDVLGSGGSGADEKLFF
NA	TRBV28	TRBD1	TRBJ2-3	TGTGCCAGCAGACCTACGGGACAGGGGGCGCGAAATACGCAGTATTTT	CASRPTGQGARNTQYF
few	TRBV3-1	TRBD1	TRBJ2-1	TGTGCCAGCAGGGGACAGGCCAATGAGCAGTTCTTC	CASRGQANEQFF
few	TRBV4-2	TRBD2	TRBJ2-6	TGTGCCAGCAGCCAAGACGGGGGGGGCTGGGCCAACGTCCTGACTTTC	CASSQDGGGWANVLTF
few	TRBV9	NA	TRBJ1-1	TGTGCCAGCAGCCGTCGGGACTTGAACACTGAAGCTTTCTTT	CASSRRDLNTEAFF
few	TRBV29-1	NA	TRBJ1-1	TGCAGCGTTGAAGAAAGGTATACAGGGATCACTGAAGCTTTCTTT	CSVEERYTGITEAFF
few	TRBV4-3	NA	TRBJ1-2	TGCGCCAGCAGCCTCACCAAGGGGTATGGCTACACCTTC	CASSLTKGYGYTF
NA	TRBV20-1	NA	TRBJ1-2	TGCAGTGCCCCCCATCCGTCTCAGGGCTACACCTTC	CSAPHPSQGYTF
NA	TRBV5-1	TRBD1	TRBJ2-7	TGCGCCAGCAGCTCGGGACAGGCCAACTCCTACGAGCAGTACTTC	CASSSGQANSYEQYF
NA	TRBV5-3	TRBD1	TRBJ2-1	TGTGCCAGCAGCTTGCCAGGGGGCAACAATGAGCAGTTCTTC	CASSLPGGNNEQFF
NA	TRBV20-1	NA	TRBJ2-3	TGCAGTGCTAGACATGGACAGCGCCCTTCTCGGGGTACGCAGTATTTT	CSARHGQRPSRGTQYF
few	TRBV7-6	NA	TRBJ1-6	TGTGCCAGCAGCTTCCCCCCGAAGGGAGGTGATTCACCCCTCCACTTT	CASSFPPKGGDSPLHF
few	TRBV7-8	TRBD2	TRBJ2-5	TGTGCCAGCAGCTTAACGAGCGGGGGGTGGGAGACCCAGTACTTC	CASSLTSGGWETQYF
few	TRBV28	TRBD1	TRBJ2-1	TGTGCCAGCAGTCTGGACAGGAACGACGTATACAATGAGCAGTTCTTC	CASSLDRNDVYNEQFF
NA	TRBV18	NA	TRBJ2-2	TGTGCCAGCTCAACCGACAGGTTCGACACCGGGGAGCTGTTTTTT	CASSTDRFDTGELFF
many	TRBV7-8	NA	TRBJ2-7	TGTGCCAGCAGCTGGGGGGACACTTCCTACGAGCAGTACTTC	CASSWGDTSYEQYF
NA	TRBV27	TRBD1	TRBJ2-5	TGTGCCAGCAGGCCCGACAGGGGGCTCGAGACCCAGTACTTC	CASRPDRGLETQYF
few	TRBV19	NA	TRBJ1-5	TGTGCCAGTAGTCTTCCACAGCCTTATAGCAATCAGCCCCAGCATTTT	CASSLPQPYSNQPQHF
NA	TRBV6-5	TRBD1	TRBJ2-5	TGTGCCAGCAGTTACTTCTCAGGGGGCTTAGAGACCCAGTACTTC	CASSYFSGGLETQYF
once	TRBV15	TRBD2	TRBJ2-5	TGTGCCACCAGCACTCTAGCGGGGGGGCCGGAGACCCAGTACTTC	CATSTLAGGPETQYF
few	TRBV28	NA	TRBJ2-3	TGTGCCAGCAGGGGAAGCACAGATACGCAGTATTTT	CASRGSTDTQYF
NA	TRBV20-1	NA	TRBJ1-5	TGCAGTGCTAGAGAGAGTCCTTATAGCAATCAGCACCAGCATTTT	CSARESPYSNQHQHF
few	TRBV5-1	NA	TRBJ1-4	TGCGCCAGCAGCCCGGGCGACATTACAACTAATGAAAAACTGTTTTTT	CASSPGDITTNEKLFF
many	TRBV7-2	NA	TRBJ1-2	TGTGCCAGCAGCTTAGCGGATGGAGGGGTCTATGGCTACACCTTC	CASSLADGGVYGYTF